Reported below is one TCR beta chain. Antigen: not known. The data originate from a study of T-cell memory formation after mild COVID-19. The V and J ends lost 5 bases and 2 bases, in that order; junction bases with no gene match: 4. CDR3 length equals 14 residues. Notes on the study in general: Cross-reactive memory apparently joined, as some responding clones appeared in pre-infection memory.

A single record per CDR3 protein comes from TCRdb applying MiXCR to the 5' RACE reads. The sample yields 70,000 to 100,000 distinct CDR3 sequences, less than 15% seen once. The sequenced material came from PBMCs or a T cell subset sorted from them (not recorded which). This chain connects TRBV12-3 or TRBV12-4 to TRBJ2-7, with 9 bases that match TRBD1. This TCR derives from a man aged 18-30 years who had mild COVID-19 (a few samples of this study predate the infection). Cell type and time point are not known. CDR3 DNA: TGTGCCAGCAGTCCGGGGGACAGGGCCTACGAGCAGTACTTC. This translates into CASSPGDRAYEQYF.